The clone carrying this T cell receptor beta chain was found a few times. The V end lost 0 bases, the J end lost 4 bases, and 16 bases lay between the germline ends. This CDR3 contains 17 residues. The germline gives CDR1 SGHRS, CDR2 YFSETQ. The data belong to a study of blood T cells in healthy people across ages. With a J-beta primer mix and a sample-barcoded 5' primer, a second PCR ran about 7 to 12 cycles. CDR3-containing paired-end reads numbering at least 2.5 million came from each sample. One entry per CDR3 protein, called by TCRdb with MiXCR from the 5' RACE reads. The profile shows roughly 900,000 distinct CDR3 sequences, around 48% of them singletons.

The gene calls are TRBV5-1 and TRBJ2-2; either TRBD1 or TRBD2 may supply D (5 bases each). The receptor was derived from a man aged 30 to 45 in good health. The specimen sequenced was blood. CDR3 loop: CASSLAGADLSTGELFF. The CDR3 nucleotides read TGCGCCAGCAGCTTGGCCGGGGCAGACCTTTCCACCGGGGAGCTGTTTTTT.